Presented here are 6 T cell receptor beta chains from one specimen sequenced in a study of control samples from healthy donors and cancer patients. Only in-frame clones appear in the TCRdb table, and some are missing; sequencing was by immunoSEQ multiplex PCR. Counted here are some 120,000 clones, 80% to 95% occurring once; the ten biggest clones make up less than 2.5%. Sequenced material: blood. The receptors were gathered from a man aged 18 to 29 in good health.

This clone was found once. This chain joins TRBV30 and TRBJ1-1, with D possibly TRBD1 on 5 matching bases. V was trimmed by 7 bases and J by 0 bases, leaving 15 bases between them. CDR3 size: 14 residues. CDR1 and CDR2 (germline): GTSNPN, SVGIG (reference sequence). CDR3 sequence (DNA): TGTGCCTTAAAGGTTTACAGGATGAACACTGAAGCTTTCTTT. Translating gives CALKVYRMNTEAFF.

V gene TRBV5-1 combines with J gene TRBJ1-1; possibly TRBD1 for D (5 bases). Germline V gene data show CDR1 as SGHRS and CDR2 as YFSETQ. V dropped 2 bases and J dropped 0 bases, with 14 bases sitting between them. CDR3 length: 16 residues. CDR3 nucleotides: TGCGCCAGCAGCTTTTGGGGCCAGGACTTGAACACTGAAGCTTTCTTT. Protein: CASSFWGQDLNTEAFF. The full variable domain, rest sourced from reference TRBV5-1 and TRBJ1-1, is KAGVTQTPRYLIKTRGQQVTLSCSPISGHRSVSWYQQTPGQGLQFLFEYFSETQRNKGNFPGRFSGRQFSNSRSEMNVSTLELGDSALYLCASSFWGQDLNTEAFFGQGTRLTVV.

J is TRBJ2-1 and V is TRBV24-1; 10 bases line up with TRBD2. The V gene's germline CDR1 is KGHDR and CDR2 SFDVKD. Trimming at V came to 2 bases and at J to 7 bases, leaving 4 bases not matched to a gene. The CDR3 totals 15 residues. The CDR3 loop reads CATSDSSGRANEQFF. The DNA of the CDR3 is TGTGCCACCAGTGATTCCAGCGGGAGGGCAAATGAGCAGTTCTTC.

The DNA of the CDR3 is TGTGCCAGCAGCTTGGATCTGATGCGGCGCGAGCAGTACGTC. It yields the protein CASSLDLMRREQYV. The chain uses TRBV5-5 and TRBJ2-7; D is undetermined. V gave up 0 bases and J gave up 6 bases, with 13 bases separating them. The CDR3 totals 14 residues. Germline CDR1 SGHKS, CDR2 YYEKEE (reference sequence).

The J gene is TRBJ2-7, the V gene TRBV18; 10 bases agree with TRBD1. The CDR3 extends over 16 amino acids. Trimming took 0 bases from V and 3 from J; bases not matched to a gene: 5. Looked up from germline, CDR1 is KGHSH and CDR2 is LQKENI. CDR3 protein: CASSPPRGQGFYEQYF. The CDR3, as DNA: TGTGCCAGCTCACCACCGAGGGGACAGGGGTTCTACGAGCAGTACTTC.

CDR3: CASQDRRAQYF. In DNA, the CDR3 is TGTGCCAGCCAGGACAGAAGGGCCCAGTACTTC. This chain connects TRBV2 to TRBJ2-5; D might be TRBD1 (6 bases). CDR3 length: 11 amino acids. Germline V gives CDR1 SNHLY, CDR2 FYNNEI. Between the trimmed V and J ends, which lost 8 bases and 9 bases, there was a span of 13 bases.